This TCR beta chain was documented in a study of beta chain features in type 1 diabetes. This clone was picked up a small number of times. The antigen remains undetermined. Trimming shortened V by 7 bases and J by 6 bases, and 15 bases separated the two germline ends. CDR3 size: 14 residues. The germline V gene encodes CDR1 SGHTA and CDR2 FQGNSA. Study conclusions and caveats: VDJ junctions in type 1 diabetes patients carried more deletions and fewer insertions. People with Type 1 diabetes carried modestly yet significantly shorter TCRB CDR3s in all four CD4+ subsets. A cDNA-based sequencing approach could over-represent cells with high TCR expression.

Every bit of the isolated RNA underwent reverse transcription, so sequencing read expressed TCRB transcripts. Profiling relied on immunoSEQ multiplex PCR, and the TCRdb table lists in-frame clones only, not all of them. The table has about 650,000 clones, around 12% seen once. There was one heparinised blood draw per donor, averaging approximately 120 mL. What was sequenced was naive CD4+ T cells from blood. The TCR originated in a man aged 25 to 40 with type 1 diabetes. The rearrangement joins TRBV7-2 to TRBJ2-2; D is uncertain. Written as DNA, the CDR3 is TGTGCCAGCACCATCGTGGCCCCTCCCGGGGAGCTGTTTTTT. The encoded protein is CASTIVAPPGELFF.